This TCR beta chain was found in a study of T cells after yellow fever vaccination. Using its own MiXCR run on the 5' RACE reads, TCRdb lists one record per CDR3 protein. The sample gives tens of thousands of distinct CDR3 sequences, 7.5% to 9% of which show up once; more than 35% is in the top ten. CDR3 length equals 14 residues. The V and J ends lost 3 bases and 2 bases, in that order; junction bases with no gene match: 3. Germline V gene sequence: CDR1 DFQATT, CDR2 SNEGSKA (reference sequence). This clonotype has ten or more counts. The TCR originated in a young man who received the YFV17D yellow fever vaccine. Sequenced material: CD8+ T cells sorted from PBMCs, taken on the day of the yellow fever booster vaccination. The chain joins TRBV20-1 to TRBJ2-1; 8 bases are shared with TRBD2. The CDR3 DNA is TGCAGTGCTAGGGGGCGGGAGGCCTACAATGAGCAGTTCTTC. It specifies CSARGREAYNEQFF.